Below, one T cell receptor beta chain is given with its context. Its target is not known. Treatment: oral pan-JAK inhibitor, 5-10 mg twice daily. PBMCs yielded sorted CD4+ and CD8+ T cells. V lost 5 bases, J lost 1 base, and 7 bases lay in between. CDR3 length: 13 residues. CDR1 is KGHSH and CDR2 is LQKENI in the germline V gene. This sample was included in a study of CD8+ T cells in alopecia areata. Study observations and caveats: Higher clonality was seen in lesional scalp than in normal scalp, especially in alopecia totalis/universalis.

In each case, RNA was isolated and then reverse transcribed into cDNA as the sequencing template. Assay: immunoSEQ multiplex PCR; the TCRdb copy retains only in-frame clones and omits some. Among about 260,000 clones listed, 60% were seen once. The source material was CD4+ T cells sorted from blood, sampled around week 54, from a patient treated with tofacitinib. The receptor's source is a human donor with alopecia areata. This chain connects TRBV18 to TRBJ2-3; no clear D. CDR3 residues: CASSGSGTDTQYF. CDR3 in DNA: TGTGCCAGCTCAGGCAGCGGCACAGATACGCAGTATTTT.